This T cell receptor beta chain was captured in a study of cytomegalovirus exposure and HLA in healthy donors. In the study overall: Around 80 million unique TCR sequences came from HLA-typed donors in an early release.

Germline CDR1 is SGHNT and CDR2 is YENEEA. The ends were cut back, 1 base at V and 2 bases at J, with 12 bases in the middle. The CDR3 is 16 amino acids. The primer mix had 60 Vbeta and 13 Jbeta primers. Clones were read by immunoSEQ multiplex PCR, and TCRdb kept only the in-frame ones, dropping some. This table lists 150,000 to 200,000 clones. Material: PBMCs. The chain uses TRBV11-3 and TRBJ1-3, with TRBD1 as a possible D gene (6 bases). This receptor was obtained from a woman under 30 in good health and CMV-seropositive. The CDR3 DNA reads TGTGCCAGCAGCTTAGGAGCGGGACAACCTGGAAACACCATATATTTT. It yields the protein CASSLGAGQPGNTIYF.